This T cell receptor beta chain was identified during a study of blood T cell repertoires in COVID-19. Study background: Collection of acute and convalescent COVID-19 samples took place in the United States, Italy and Spain. PBMCs, B-cell-depleted T cells, or T cells provided the cDNA or gDNA that made up the material.

CDR1 is MNHNY and CDR2 is SVGAGI in the germline V gene (reference sequence). There are 14 residues in the CDR3. Trimming took 7 bases from V and 5 from J; bases not matched to a gene: 5. In the original workflow: Amplifying reference gene primers gave estimates of nucleated cell counts. Clones were sequenced by immunoSEQ multiplex PCR, and TCRdb holds only the in-frame ones, with some missing. The V and J calls and the clone size are those of that table, but D and trimming were determined from the DNA. The data contain tens of thousands of clones, approximately 83% of them singletons. The specimen was peripheral blood. The receptor was isolated from a woman older than 75 with acute or convalescent COVID-19. The chain employs TRBV6-6 and TRBJ2-1; 10 positions match TRBD2. The CDR3 loop is CASINSGGNNEQFF. In nucleotides, the CDR3 is TGTGCCAGCATAAATAGCGGGGGGAACAATGAGCAGTTCTTC.